A selection of T cell receptor beta chains follows, all from one sample in a study of T cell repertoires in cytomegalovirus infection. TCRdb called the reads again in MiXCR, with one record for every CDR3 protein. The sample consists of 200,000 or so distinct CDR3 sequences, roughly 28% of them appearing once. The source material was PBMCs. The source of these receptors is a human donor in good health (CMV status not recorded). Some clones in this sample may be carry-over from other donors' samples. Each CDR3 is given with its conserved first and last residue. D genes are given only for firm matches. Size is stated for part of the rows, as once, few or many counts, or as a class when the clone is expanded.

D: -
V: TRBV19
size: few
J: TRBJ1-5
CDR3: CASSRDHNQPQHF
DNA: TGTGCCAGTAGTCGGGATCACAATCAGCCCCAGCATTTT

D: -
V: TRBV7-2
size: many
J: TRBJ1-2
CDR3: CASSFTAGGGYGYTF
DNA: TGTGCCAGCAGCTTCACCGCCGGGGGCGGGTATGGCTACACCTTC

D: -
V: TRBV4-1
size: -
J: TRBJ1-6
CDR3: CASSQAPRERIPF
DNA: TGCGCCAGCAGCCAAGCCCCCCGGGAACGGATCCCCTTT

D: -
V: TRBV6-8
size: -
J: TRBJ1-1
CDR3: CASSKKGRLNTEAFF
DNA: TGTGCCAGCAGTAAGAAGGGACGGCTGAACACTGAAGCTTTCTTT

D: -
V: TRBV11-1
size: -
J: TRBJ1-1
CDR3: CASSRSRGLTLNTEAFF
DNA: TGTGCCAGCAGCCGAAGTAGGGGCCTAACCTTGAACACTGAAGCTTTCTTT

D: TRBD2
V: TRBV5-1
size: few
J: TRBJ2-1
CDR3: CASSLGSGGALEQFF
DNA: TGCGCCAGCAGCTTGGGGAGCGGGGGGGCCCTTGAGCAGTTCTTC

D: TRBD1
V: TRBV20-1
size: -
J: TRBJ2-7
CDR3: CSAKPQGVHEQYF
DNA: TGCAGTGCTAAGCCCCAGGGGGTCCACGAGCAGTACTTC

D: -
V: TRBV11-3
size: -
J: TRBJ2-7
CDR3: CASSQEAESSYEQYF
DNA: TGTGCCAGCAGCCAGGAGGCAGAAAGCTCCTACGAGCAGTACTTC

D: -
V: TRBV10-3
size: few
J: TRBJ2-7
CDR3: CAIRDSSPYEQYF
DNA: TGTGCCATCAGGGACAGTTCCCCCTACGAGCAGTACTTC

D: TRBD1
V: TRBV5-1
size: few
J: TRBJ1-1
CDR3: CASGSGTGPREAFF
DNA: TGCGCCAGCGGTTCTGGGACAGGGCCCCGCGAAGCTTTCTTT

D: -
V: TRBV7-2
size: few
J: TRBJ2-7
CDR3: CASTPRRPVGGHSSYEQYF
DNA: TGTGCCAGCACCCCTCGCAGGCCAGTTGGGGGCCACAGCTCCTACGAGCAGTACTTC

D: -
V: TRBV4-2
size: -
J: TRBJ1-3
CDR3: CASSQTESSGNTIYF
DNA: TGTGCCAGCAGCCAGACAGAGAGCTCTGGAAACACCATATATTTT

D: -
V: TRBV6-2/TRBV6-3
size: -
J: TRBJ1-5
CDR3: CASRGGSSNQPQHF
DNA: TGTGCCAGCAGGGGGGGATCCTCCAATCAGCCCCAGCATTTT

D: -
V: TRBV29-1
size: few
J: TRBJ2-1
CDR3: CSVEGTDYNEQFF
DNA: TGCAGCGTTGAAGGGACAGATTACAATGAGCAGTTCTTC

D: -
V: TRBV7-2
size: many
J: TRBJ1-2
CDR3: CASSLNGGYGYTF
DNA: TGTGCCAGCAGCTTAAACGGGGGCTATGGCTACACCTTC

D: -
V: TRBV6-5
size: -
J: TRBJ2-3
CDR3: CASSLEGRTQYF
DNA: TGTGCCAGCAGTTTGGAGGGGAGAACGCAGTATTTT

D: -
V: TRBV2
size: -
J: TRBJ1-6
CDR3: CASSETLSLHF
DNA: TGTGCCAGCAGTGAAACTTTATCCCTCCACTTT

D: -
V: TRBV20-1
size: -
J: TRBJ1-1
CDR3: CSASSGLVNEAFF
DNA: TGCAGTGCTTCAAGTGGACTCGTTAATGAAGCTTTCTTT

D: TRBD1
V: TRBV28
size: -
J: TRBJ2-1
CDR3: CASLTEGAAYNEQFF
DNA: TGTGCCAGCCTCACCGAGGGGGCGGCCTACAATGAGCAGTTCTTC

D: -
V: TRBV6-2/TRBV6-3
size: -
J: TRBJ1-2
CDR3: CASSYSGRRDLWSYTF
DNA: TGTGCCAGCAGTTACTCTGGGCGAAGGGACTTATGGAGCTACACCTTC

D: TRBD1
V: TRBV20-1
size: -
J: TRBJ2-5
CDR3: CSASDADRGGETQYF
DNA: TGCAGTGCTAGTGATGCGGACAGGGGCGGAGAGACCCAGTACTTC

D: -
V: TRBV9
size: -
J: TRBJ1-4
CDR3: CASSVAGGFNEKLFF
DNA: TGTGCCAGCAGCGTAGCGGGAGGGTTTAATGAAAAACTGTTTTTT

D: TRBD1
V: TRBV11-2
size: -
J: TRBJ1-2
CDR3: CASSFDRGAGYTF
DNA: TGTGCCAGCAGCTTCGACAGGGGGGCTGGCTACACCTTC